One sample yielded the 27 T cell receptor beta chains listed below, sequenced in a study of shared clonotypes between healthy human individuals. Positive CCR7 selection of CD45RO-negative cells yielded the naive CD8 cells, and terminally differentiated effector memory CD45RA+ cells were excluded. Clones were read by immunoSEQ multiplex PCR, and TCRdb kept only the in-frame ones, dropping some. This table has roughly 550,000 clones, 95% to 96% appearing once. Sequencing was carried out using naive CD8+ T cells sorted from blood. The origin of the receptors is a woman under 40 in good health.

This chain uses TRBV15 with TRBJ1-1; possible D gene TRBD1, 6 bases. The germline V gene encodes CDR1 LNHNV and CDR2 YYDKDF (reference sequence). The V and J ends lost 1 base and 4 bases respectively, with 10 bases between them. This CDR3 contains 14 residues. CDR3 in amino acids: CATSRVQGGTEAFF. The CDR3, as DNA: TGTGCCACCAGCAGAGTACAGGGAGGCACTGAAGCTTTCTTT.

This chain uses TRBV27 with TRBJ2-1; 7 bases match TRBD2. V lost 8 bases, J lost 5 bases, and 0 bases stayed unmatched. The CDR3 is made up of 11 amino acids. CDR1 is MNHEY and CDR2 is SMNVEV in the germline V gene (reference sequence). The CDR3 region has the DNA TGTGCCAGCGGGACTAACAATGAGCAGTTCTTC. It specifies CASGTNNEQFF.

The rearrangement links TRBV30 to TRBJ1-2, with D uncertain. The germline gives CDR1 GTSNPN, CDR2 SVGIG (reference sequence). Trimming left V 1 base short and J 7 bases short, with 7 bases between. The CDR3 has 11 residues. In DNA, the CDR3 is TGTGCCTGGAGTGGGGGTGCTGGCTACACCTTC. Its translation is CAWSGGAGYTF.

The chain recombines TRBV28 with TRBJ2-3, with D hard to call. The CDR3 covers 12 residues. The V and J ends lost 2 bases and 2 bases respectively, with 2 bases between them. The V gene's germline CDR1 is MDHEN and CDR2 SYDVKM. The CDR3 coding sequence is TGTGCCAGCAGTTTAACCACAGATACGCAGTATTTT. Protein sequence: CASSLTTDTQYF.

The chain links TRBV28 to TRBJ1-5, with 9 bases fitting TRBD1. The CDR3 runs to 15 residues. Unmatched junction bases numbered 9, after V lost 5 bases and J lost 7 bases. Germline-derived CDR1 and CDR2 are MDHEN and SYDVKM. This CDR3 reads CASSPVGQGGQPQHF. CDR3 coding DNA: TGTGCCAGCAGTCCCGTGGGACAGGGTGGACAGCCCCAGCATTTT.

V and J are TRBV7-9 and TRBJ2-1; D is ambiguous. V shed 5 bases and J shed 5 bases, with 7 bases lying between them. The germline CDR1 and CDR2 sequences are SEHNR and FQNEAQ (reference sequence). The CDR3 length is 12 residues. CDR3 loop: CASSGGNNEQFF. DNA for the CDR3: TGTGCCAGCAGCGGCGGAAACAATGAGCAGTTCTTC.

The chain couples TRBV5-6 to TRBJ1-3, with unresolved D. This CDR3 region has 15 residues. The V gene lost 2 bases and the J gene lost 4 bases, with 13 bases spanning the gap. Per the germline V gene, CDR1 is SGHDT and CDR2 is YYEEEE. CDR3 loop: CASSLDAVSGNTIYF. CDR3 sequence (DNA): TGTGCCAGCAGCTTAGATGCGGTATCCGGAAACACCATATATTTT.

The chain carries TRBV21-1 and TRBJ1-1; the DNA was not used to check the table's D call, TRBD1. TRBV21-1 is classified as a pseudogene. The CDR3 has 15 amino acids. CDR3: CASSTEDRPNTEAFF. In DNA form, the CDR3 reads TGTGCCAGCAGCACGGAGGACAGACCGAACACTGAAGCTTTCTTT.

This clone was observed a single time. The chain combines TRBV11-3 with TRBJ2-3, with 10 positions matching TRBD2. J lost 1 base, V lost 3 bases, and 10 bases had no gene match. The CDR3 has 18 residues. Germline V gives CDR1 SGHNT, CDR2 YENEEA. In nucleotides, the CDR3 is TGTGCCAGCAGCTTTCCAAGCGGGAGGGCTTTATGCACAGATACGCAGTATTTT. Translated, it gives CASSFPSGRALCTDTQYF.

The chain links TRBV27 to TRBJ1-1; no definite D call. V lost 4 bases and J 0 bases, leaving 15 bases between the germline ends. This CDR3 is built from 16 residues. In germline, CDR1 is MNHEY, CDR2 SMNVEV (reference sequence). CDR3 nucleotide sequence: TGTGCCAGCAGTTACTCAGATGGCCTCATGAACACTGAAGCTTTCTTT. Protein sequence: CASSYSDGLMNTEAFF.

The chain uses TRBV9 and TRBJ1-4, with 9 bases matching TRBD1. Germline values: CDR1 SGDLS, CDR2 YYNGEE. There are 18 residues in the CDR3. J gave up 4 bases and V 1 base, and 11 bases lay outside the gene matches. CDR3: CASSVNQYGGQGNEKLFF. The CDR3 DNA sequence: TGTGCCAGCAGCGTAAATCAGTATGGGGGACAGGGTAATGAAAAACTGTTTTTT.

The chain is built from TRBV21-1 and TRBJ2-5; TRBD2, the table's D call, was not compared with the DNA. TRBV21-1 is given as a pseudogene. The CDR3 is 18 residues long. The CDR3 DNA reads as TGTGCCAGCAGGGTCCTTACGCCTAGCGGCAATTCCCAAGAGACCCAGTACTTC. Residues: CASRVLTPSGNSQETQYF.

CDR3 coding DNA: TGCAGCGTTGAATGGCGGGGGCAGGCAGACAATGAGCAGTTCTTC. It translates to CSVEWRGQADNEQFF. The chain combines TRBV29-1 with TRBJ2-1; possibly TRBD2 for D (7 bases). Trimming stripped 2 bases from V and 5 bases from J, with 16 bases between. The CDR3 runs 15 residues. The germline CDR1 and CDR2 sequences are SQVTM and ANQGSEA.

The chain recombines TRBV19 with TRBJ2-2, with no clear D. The CDR3 has 14 amino acids. The V end lost 0 bases, the J end lost 7 bases, and 9 bases lay between the germline ends. In germline, CDR1 is LNHDA, CDR2 SQIVND (reference sequence). In DNA, the CDR3 is TGTGCCAGTAGTATAGATCTATCCGGCGGGGAGCTGTTTTTT. Its protein is CASSIDLSGGELFF.

The chain couples TRBV11-2 to TRBJ2-3; TRBD2 aligns across 10 bases. Germline V gene data show CDR1 as SGHAT and CDR2 as FQNNGV. The trim removed 1 base at V and 5 bases at J, leaving 3 bases unmatched. This CDR3 has 15 residues. The CDR3 reads CASSLGVAGGDTQYF. The CDR3 nucleotides are TGTGCCAGCAGCTTAGGGGTAGCGGGAGGAGATACGCAGTATTTT.

The rearrangement uses TRBV27 and TRBJ1-5, with 10 bases aligning to TRBD1. The CDR3 spans 15 residues. Germline V gene data show CDR1 as MNHEY and CDR2 as SMNVEV (reference sequence). J gave up 4 bases and V 8 bases, and 8 bases lay outside the gene matches. The CDR3: CASGWTGGGNQPQHF. CDR3 DNA sequence: TGTGCCAGCGGGTGGACAGGGGGGGGGAATCAGCCCCAGCATTTT.

The V gene is TRBV6-6, the J gene TRBJ2-1; 10 positions agree with TRBD2. The CDR3 is made up of 16 amino acids. Germline CDR1 is MNHNY and CDR2 is SVGAGI (reference sequence). J gave up 2 bases and V 0 bases, and 1 base lay outside the gene matches. CDR3 sequence: CASSYSSGRAYNEQFF. The CDR3 nucleotides read TGTGCCAGCAGTTACTCAAGCGGGAGGGCCTACAATGAGCAGTTCTTC.

The rearrangement uses TRBV28 and TRBJ2-3; a weak D match, TRBD2 (6 bases). CDR1 is MDHEN and CDR2 is SYDVKM in the germline V gene. V lost 1 base and J lost 2, with 13 bases in between. This CDR3 contains 16 residues. The CDR3 region has the DNA TGTGCCAGCAGTTTATCTCTGGCGGGGACCACAGATACGCAGTATTTT. This translates into CASSLSLAGTTDTQYF.

CDR3 protein: CASSTLTSTDTQYF. The DNA of the CDR3 is TGTGCCAGCAGTACGCTAACTAGCACAGATACGCAGTATTTT. V usage is TRBV6-5 and J usage is TRBJ2-3, with D hard to call. The CDR3 covers 14 residues. Germline CDR1 reads MNHEY; CDR2 reads SVGAGI. With 5 bases removed from V and 0 bases from J, the gap between germline ends came to 9 bases.

This chain connects TRBV5-6 to TRBJ2-7; TRBD1 matches at 9 bases. The CDR3 is 15 amino acids. Germline V gene sequence: CDR1 SGHDT, CDR2 YYEEEE. V lost 4 bases and J lost 2; bases outside the gene matches: 7. The CDR3 loop reads CASSLTGTGTYEQYF. The CDR3 coding sequence is TGTGCCAGCAGCCTTACGGGGACAGGGACCTACGAGCAGTACTTC.

The V and J genes are TRBV6-5 and TRBJ1-1, with TRBD1 as a possible D gene (5 bases). In germline, CDR1 is MNHEY, CDR2 SVGAGI. V was shortened by 7 bases and J by 4 bases, with 16 bases between the two germline ends. The CDR3 totals 14 residues. The CDR3 DNA is TGTGCCAGCAAATGGGCGGAGGGGAGCACTGAAGCTTTCTTT. Amino acids: CASKWAEGSTEAFF.

In this sample, this clone turned up once. The chain joins TRBV25-1 to TRBJ2-3; D might be TRBD2 (6 bases). The V end lost 6 bases, the J end lost 1 base, and 8 bases lay between the germline ends. The CDR3 contains 13 residues. Germline CDR1 is MGHDK and CDR2 is SYGVNS. CDR3 protein: CASSPGGTDTQYF. In DNA form, the CDR3 reads TGTGCCAGCAGCCCGGGGGGCACAGATACGCAGTATTTT.

The chain combines TRBV19 with TRBJ2-6; TRBD2 matches at 8 bases. Germline V gene data show CDR1 as LNHDA and CDR2 as SQIVND (reference sequence). The CDR3 totals 19 residues. V lost 7 bases to trimming and J lost 4 bases; unmatched junction nucleotides: 18. The CDR3 is CASTEISGGPGEGANVLTF. The CDR3 DNA is TGTGCCAGTACCGAGATATCGGGAGGGCCGGGAGAAGGGGCCAACGTCCTGACTTTC.

The chain has TRBV29-1 and TRBJ2-2; weak D call: TRBD2 (5 bases). V was trimmed by 3 bases and J by 0 bases, leaving 8 bases between them. The CDR3 runs 14 residues. From germline, CDR1 is SQVTM and CDR2 ANQGSEA. The CDR3 DNA reads as TGCAGCGTTGACGGGGAAACGAACACCGGGGAGCTGTTTTTT. Its protein product is CSVDGETNTGELFF.

The chain employs TRBV6-5 and TRBJ2-7; D is unresolved. The V end lost 7 bases, the J end lost 1 base, and 11 bases lay between the germline ends. The CDR3 is 13 residues long. Germline V lookup: CDR1 MNHEY, CDR2 SVGAGI. CDR3 bases: TGTGCCAGCAAGGAGCTAAATTCCTACGAGCAGTACTTC. This encodes CASKELNSYEQYF.

As to this clone: Other DNA sequences from this sample encode an identical CDR3 as well. The genes are TRBV7-9 and TRBJ2-7; D unclear. The CDR3 contains 13 residues. V lost 1 base and J 3 bases, leaving 7 bases between the germline ends. Germline CDR1 reads SEHNR; CDR2 reads FQNEAQ (reference sequence). CDR3 residues: CASSLVESYEQYF. Written as DNA, the CDR3 is TGTGCCAGCAGCTTAGTGGAGAGCTACGAGCAGTACTTC.

V and J are TRBV9 and TRBJ2-5; tentatively, D is TRBD1 or TRBD2 (5 bases each). The CDR3 runs 15 residues. Between the trimmed V and J ends, which lost 0 bases and 5 bases, there was a span of 14 bases. Germline V lookup: CDR1 SGDLS, CDR2 YYNGEE. The CDR3 protein is CASSVEGITGETQYF. In DNA, the CDR3 is TGTGCCAGCAGCGTAGAGGGGATAACGGGGGAGACCCAGTACTTC.